This record concerns one T cell receptor (beta chain) sequence. The antigen is undetermined. This entry is derived from a study of T cell repertoires in cytomegalovirus infection. TCRdb ran MiXCR on the reads and lists one entry per CDR3 protein. The sample includes 100,000 to 120,000 distinct CDR3 sequences, around 31% seen only once; the top ten take around two fifths. Germline CDR1 reads SEHNR; CDR2 reads FQNEAQ (reference sequence). This CDR3 has 18 amino acids. Between the trimmed V and J ends, which lost 5 bases and 0 bases, there was a span of 17 bases. This clonotype originated in a human donor in good health (CMV status not recorded). Some clones in this sample may be carry-over from other donors' samples. Sequencing was performed on CD8+ T cells from cultured PBMCs, taken from culture after CMV antigen stimulation. The chain employs TRBV7-9 and TRBJ2-6; tentatively, D is TRBD1 (5 bases). Here the CDR3 reads CASSPIRRQGSGANVLTF. DNA for the CDR3: TGTGCCAGCAGCCCCATTAGGCGTCAGGGCTCTGGGGCCAACGTCCTGACTTTC.